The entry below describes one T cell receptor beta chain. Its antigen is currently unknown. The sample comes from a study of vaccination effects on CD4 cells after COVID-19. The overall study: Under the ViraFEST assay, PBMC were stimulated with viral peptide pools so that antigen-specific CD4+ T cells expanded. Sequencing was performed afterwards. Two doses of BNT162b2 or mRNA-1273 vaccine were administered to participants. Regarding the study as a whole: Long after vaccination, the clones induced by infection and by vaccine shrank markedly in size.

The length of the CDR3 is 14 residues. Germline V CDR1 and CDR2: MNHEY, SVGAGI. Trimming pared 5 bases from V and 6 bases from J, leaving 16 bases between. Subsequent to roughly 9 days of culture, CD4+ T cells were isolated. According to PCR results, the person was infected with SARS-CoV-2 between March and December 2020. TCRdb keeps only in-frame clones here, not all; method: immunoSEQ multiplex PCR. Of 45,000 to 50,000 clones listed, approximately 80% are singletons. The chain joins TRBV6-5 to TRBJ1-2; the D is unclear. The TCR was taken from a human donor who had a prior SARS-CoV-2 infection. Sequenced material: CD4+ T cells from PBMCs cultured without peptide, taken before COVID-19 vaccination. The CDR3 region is CASSPGLTGHGYTF. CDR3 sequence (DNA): TGTGCCAGCAGTCCCGGGCTAACTGGCCATGGCTACACCTTC.